This record looks at one T cell receptor beta chain sequence and its context. One end of the junction varies from germline; a read error may be responsible. The sequenced patients had an expansion of CD8+CD57+ cells seen by flow cytometry. Genomic DNA, serving as template, underwent TCR beta VDJ and CDR3 profiling. Each CDR3 protein is one row after TCRdb ran MiXCR on the reads. The sample holds fewer than 300,000 distinct CDR3 sequences; around 82% are singletons and the top ten take less than 50%. These data are taken from a study of CD8+CD57+ T cells in acquired aplastic anemia. About the research overall: Roughly 3.2 ug was the average amount of DNA from sorted CD4+ and CD8+ cells.

The CDR3 sequence is 14 residues long. The germline gives CDR1 SEHNR, CDR2 FQNEAQ (reference sequence). The V and J genes are TRBV7-9 and TRBJ2-7, with a tentative D call TRBD2 (6 bases). The receptor was isolated from a human donor with aplastic anemia. Material for sequencing was sorted CD4+, CD8+, or CD8+CD57+ T cells (not recorded which) from PBMCs. CDR3 sequence: CASSLMRGGYEPYF. The CDR3 bases are TGTGCCAGCAGCTTAATGCGGGGCGGCTACGAGCCGTACTTC.